This TCR beta chain was obtained from a study of T cell changes during pregnancy in multiple sclerosis. The V and J ends lost 5 bases and 5 bases, in that order; junction bases with no gene match: 12. Germline CDR1 and CDR2: MNHEY and SMNVEV (reference sequence). The CDR3 is made up of 16 amino acids. Method: immunoSEQ multiplex PCR; TCRdb's copy keeps in-frame clones and lacks some. The table includes fewer than 90,000 clones, approximately 92% detected once. Sample: peripheral blood, taken in the first trimester of pregnancy. This clonotype was sampled from a female donor with multiple sclerosis, enrolled in a pregnancy study. This rearrangement joins TRBV27 to TRBJ1-5, with 7 bases matching TRBD1. In nucleotides, the CDR3 is TGTGCCAGCAGTCTAAATCAGGGGGGAGCACATCAGCCCCAGCATTTT. Amino acid sequence: CASSLNQGGAHQPQHF.